This T cell receptor (beta chain) is drawn from a study of blood T cell repertoires in COVID-19. Looked up from germline, CDR1 is SGHRS and CDR2 is YFSETQ. The CDR3 is 14 residues long. The V and J ends lost 0 bases and 6 bases respectively, with 12 bases between them. Data came from immunoSEQ multiplex PCR; TCRdb stores just in-frame clones and leaves some out. Counted here are 250,000 to 300,000 clones, around 84% occurring once; the ten biggest clones make up 15% to 19%. What was sequenced was PBMCs or T cells enriched from blood (not recorded which). This clonotype originated in a man between 18 and 35 years old who had recovered from COVID-19. This rearrangement joins TRBV5-1 to TRBJ1-1; D is perhaps TRBD1 (5 bases). The chain's CDR3 is CASSLGQFTAEAFF. The CDR3 coding sequence is TGCGCCAGCAGCTTGGGACAGTTTACCGCTGAAGCTTTCTTT.